This is a list of T cell receptor beta chains from one sample in a study of CD8+CD57+ T cells in acquired aplastic anemia. TCRdb re-called the reads through MiXCR, storing one row per CDR3 protein. The sample yields about 160,000 distinct CDR3 sequences, around 75% seen once. The sample consisted of sorted CD4+, CD8+, or CD8+CD57+ T cells (not recorded which) from PBMCs. These receptors all come from a human donor with aplastic anemia. Both conserved end residues are part of each CDR3. A D gene is named only where the DNA matches it firmly. The size of a clone is reported for some rows only, either as once, few or many, or as a class for expanded clones.

TRBV15	16	TRBD2	TRBJ2-1	-	CATSSSGGGEYNEQFF	TGTGCCACCAGCAGTAGTGGCGGGGGGGAATACAATGAGCAGTTCTTC
TRBV29-1	13	TRBD1	TRBJ2-7	-	CSVTGGNFYEQYF	TGCAGCGTGACAGGGGGGAATTTCTACGAGCAGTACTTC
TRBV5-6	14	-	TRBJ2-7	-	CASSLGTVAYEQYF	TGTGCCAGCAGCTTAGGGACGGTAGCCTACGAGCAGTACTTC
TRBV6-4	14	-	TRBJ2-2	-	CASSEKGEAGELFF	TGTGCCAGCAGTGAGAAGGGGGAAGCCGGGGAGCTGTTTTTT
TRBV12-5	14	TRBD2	TRBJ2-5	-	CASGLTSGSGTQYF	TGTGCTAGTGGTTTGACTAGCGGGAGTGGGACCCAGTACTTC
TRBV5-4	15	-	TRBJ1-3	-	CASSLGAHSGNTIYF	TGTGCCAGCAGCTTGGGTGCTCACTCTGGAAACACCATATATTTT
TRBV5-4	12	-	TRBJ2-7	-	CASSFQGKAQYF	TGTGCCAGCAGCTTCCAGGGTAAAGCGCAGTACTTC
TRBV9	16	-	TRBJ2-2	-	CASSVMSGTNTGELFF	TGTGCCAGCAGCGTAATGTCAGGAACGAACACCGGGGAGCTGTTTTTT
TRBV7-3	13	-	TRBJ2-2	-	CASSLYRSGELFF	TGTGCCAGCAGCTTATATCGGTCCGGGGAGCTGTTTTTT
TRBV7-8	14	-	TRBJ2-1	few	CASSLQTSYNEQFF	TGTGCCAGCAGCTTACAGACTAGCTACAATGAGCAGTTCTTC
TRBV4-2	15	-	TRBJ1-2	-	CASSQDRSLNYGYTF	TGTGCCAGCAGCCAAGATCGTTCCCTTAACTATGGCTACACCTTC
TRBV4-2	16	TRBD1	TRBJ1-2	-	CASSQGAFGQGNGYTF	TGTGCCAGCAGCCAAGGGGCCTTCGGACAGGGAAATGGCTACACCTTC
TRBV2	12	-	TRBJ1-2	-	CASSSGNYGYTF	TGTGCCAGCAGTTCAGGGAACTATGGCTACACCTTC
TRBV11-1	15	-	TRBJ2-2	-	CASSQVTAPPRELFF	TGTGCCAGCAGCCAAGTGACCGCACCTCCGCGGGAGCTGTTTTTT
TRBV12-3/TRBV12-4	12	-	TRBJ2-7	-	CASRPDWGEQYF	TGTGCCAGCAGACCCGACTGGGGCGAGCAGTACTTC
TRBV6-5	13	-	TRBJ2-7	-	CASSSPYSYEQYF	TGTGCCAGCAGTTCTCCCTATTCCTACGAGCAGTACTTC
TRBV4-1	16	-	TRBJ2-5	-	CASSPEGGADQETQYF	TGCGCCAGCAGCCCCGAAGGCGGGGCAGACCAAGAGACCCAGTACTTC
TRBV19	14	-	TRBJ1-4	-	CASSMTGVDEKLFF	TGTGCCAGTAGTATGACAGGAGTTGACGAAAAACTGTTTTTT
TRBV2	12	-	TRBJ2-3	many	CASSERDPAQYF	TGTGCCAGCAGTGAACGGGACCCGGCGCAGTATTTT
TRBV24-1	11	-	TRBJ2-5	-	CATSDGGTQYF	TGTGCCACCAGTGATGGAGGGACCCAGTACTTC
TRBV12-3/TRBV12-4	14	-	TRBJ1-5	many	CASSPWHSNQPQHF	TGTGCCAGCAGCCCTTGGCATAGCAATCAGCCCCAGCATTTT
TRBV7-2	14	-	TRBJ2-1	-	CASSHARPYNEQFF	TGTGCCAGCAGCCACGCCCGGCCCTACAATGAGCAGTTCTTC
TRBV11-3	15	-	TRBJ2-1	few	CASSPLAGSNNEQFF	TGTGCCAGCAGTCCCCTGGCAGGATCCAACAATGAGCAGTTCTTC